The source of this T cell receptor beta chain is a study of blood T cells in healthy people across ages. Study details: About one barcoded beta molecule per two T cells came from capture by template switching. Study results and caveats: A roughly linear age-dependent decrease characterized TCR beta diversity per million T cells.

This clonotype was detected a few times. What it binds is not known. Every sample yielded at least 6.5 million isolated PBMCs. Per sample, no less than 6 micrograms of total RNA were extracted. A sample-barcoded 5' primer and a J-beta primer mix were used in a second PCR of roughly 7 to 11 cycles. TCRdb passed the 5' RACE reads through MiXCR, listing each CDR3 protein once. The sample yields 790,000 or so distinct CDR3 sequences, roughly three fifths seen once. Trimming removed 6 bases from V and 5 bases from J; junction bases left unmatched: 7. The germline V gene has CDR1 MNHEY and CDR2 SVGAGI. The CDR3 consists of 14 residues.

The TCR sequence derives from a man aged 35 to 55 in good health. The sequenced material came from blood. J is TRBJ2-3 and V is TRBV6-5; 8 positions agree with TRBD2. The CDR3 region is CASSLGGDRDTQYF. DNA of the CDR3: TGTGCCAGCAGCCTCGGGGGGGATAGAGATACGCAGTATTTT.